Detailed here is one T cell receptor beta chain. Its cognate antigen is unknown. This sample is part of a study of cytomegalovirus exposure and HLA in healthy donors. Study-wide results and limits: High sensitivity and specificity were reportedly achieved when the classifier diagnosed cytomegalovirus status. It was found in a later analysis that first-cohort TCR clusters tended to co-occur in the 95 to 150 validation repertoires.

The CDR3 is made up of 16 amino acids. From germline, CDR1 is SGHVS and CDR2 FQNEAQ. V shed 1 base and J 7 bases; nucleotides not matched to a gene: 9. Using immunoSEQ multiplex PCR, the repertoire was profiled, and TCRdb retains in-frame clones only, with some absent. This table has 120,000 to 150,000 clones, about nine tenths appearing once. The clonotype originates from a man in his late teens or twenties in good health and CMV-seronegative. The sequenced material came from PBMCs. The chain joins TRBV7-8 to TRBJ2-1; TRBD2 agrees at 8 bases. CDR3 DNA: TGTGCCAGCAGCTTAGGTCGGGGGGGAGTGCCTAATGAGCAGTTCTTC. Its translation: CASSLGRGGVPNEQFF.